The entry below gives a single T cell receptor (beta chain) sequence along with its context. The CDR3 runs 13 residues. Trimming removed 9 bases at V and 1 base at J, with 13 bases between. Germline CDR1 and CDR2: SGHRS and YFSETQ. Some clones are missing from TCRdb's copy, which holds only in-frame ones; the method was immunoSEQ multiplex PCR. Of about 140,000 clones listed, 75% to 80% are singletons. These data belong to a study of blood T cell repertoires in COVID-19. Study context: Sites across the United States, Italy and Spain contributed samples from acute and convalescent COVID-19. In each case, the material was cDNA or gDNA derived from T cells, B-cell-depleted T cells, or PBMCs.

Participant ages covered roughly 18 to 89 years across 24 US areas. Two negative PCRs, clearance, or symptom resolution had been documented for recovered Cohort 3 donors. Sequenced input: PBMCs or T cells enriched from blood (not recorded which). The sequence was obtained from a woman aged 45-65 years who had recovered from COVID-19. The V gene is TRBV5-1, the J gene TRBJ1-1; D is unresolved. This CDR3 is CATSKAGNTEAFF. As DNA, the CDR3 is TGCGCCACCTCCAAGGCGGGGAACACTGAAGCTTTCTTT.